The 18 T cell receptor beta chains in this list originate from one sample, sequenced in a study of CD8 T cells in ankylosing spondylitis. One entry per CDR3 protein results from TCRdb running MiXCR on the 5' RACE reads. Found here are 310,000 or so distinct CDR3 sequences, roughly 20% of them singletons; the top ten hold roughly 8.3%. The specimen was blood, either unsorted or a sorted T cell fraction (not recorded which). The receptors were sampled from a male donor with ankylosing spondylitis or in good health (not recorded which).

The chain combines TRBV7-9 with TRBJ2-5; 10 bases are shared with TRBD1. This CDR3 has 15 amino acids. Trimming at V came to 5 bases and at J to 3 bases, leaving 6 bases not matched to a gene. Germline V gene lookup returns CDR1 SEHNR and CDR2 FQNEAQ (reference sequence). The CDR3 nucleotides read TGTGCCAGCAGCCCGGCCGGGACAGGGGAAGAGACCCAGTACTTC. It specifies CASSPAGTGEETQYF.

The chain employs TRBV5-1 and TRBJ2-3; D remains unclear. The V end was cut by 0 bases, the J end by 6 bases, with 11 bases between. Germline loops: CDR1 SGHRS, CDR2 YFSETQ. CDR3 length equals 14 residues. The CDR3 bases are TGCGCCAGCAGCTTGGGCCTACCGACGGATACGCAGTATTTT. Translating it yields CASSLGLPTDTQYF.

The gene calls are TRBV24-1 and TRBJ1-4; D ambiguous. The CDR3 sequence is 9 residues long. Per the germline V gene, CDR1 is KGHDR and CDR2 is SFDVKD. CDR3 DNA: TGTGCAACTAATGAAAAACTGTTTTTT. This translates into CATNEKLFF.

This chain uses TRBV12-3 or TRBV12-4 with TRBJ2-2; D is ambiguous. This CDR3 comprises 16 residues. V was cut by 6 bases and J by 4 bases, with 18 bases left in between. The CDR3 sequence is CASRPASGRGTGELFF. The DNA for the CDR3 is TGTGCCAGCAGACCAGCGAGTGGGCGCGGCACCGGGGAGCTGTTTTTT.

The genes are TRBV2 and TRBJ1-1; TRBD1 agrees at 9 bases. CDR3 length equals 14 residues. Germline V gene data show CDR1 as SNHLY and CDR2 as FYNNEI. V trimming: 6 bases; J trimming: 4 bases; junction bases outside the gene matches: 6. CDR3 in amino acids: CASSTQGAVTEAFF. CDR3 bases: TGTGCCAGCAGCACACAGGGGGCGGTCACTGAAGCTTTCTTT.

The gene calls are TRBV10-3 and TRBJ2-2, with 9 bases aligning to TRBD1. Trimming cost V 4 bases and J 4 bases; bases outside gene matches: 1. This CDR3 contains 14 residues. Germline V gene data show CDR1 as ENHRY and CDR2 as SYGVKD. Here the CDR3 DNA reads TGTGCCATCAGTGTGACAGGGGGCACCGGGGAGCTGTTTTTT. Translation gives CAISVTGGTGELFF.

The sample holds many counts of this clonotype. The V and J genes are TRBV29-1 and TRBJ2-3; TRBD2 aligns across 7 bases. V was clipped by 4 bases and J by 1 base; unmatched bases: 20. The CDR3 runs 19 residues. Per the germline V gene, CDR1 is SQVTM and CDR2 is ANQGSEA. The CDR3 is CSVAPLVGAWLAGTDTQYF. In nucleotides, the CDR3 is TGCAGCGTTGCCCCCTTGGTAGGGGCATGGCTAGCGGGCACAGATACGCAGTATTTT.

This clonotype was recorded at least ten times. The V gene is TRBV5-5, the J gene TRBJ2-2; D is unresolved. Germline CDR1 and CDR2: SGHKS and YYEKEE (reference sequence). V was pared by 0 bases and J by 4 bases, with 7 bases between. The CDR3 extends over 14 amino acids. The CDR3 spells CASSLVLSTGELFF. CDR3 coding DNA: TGTGCCAGCAGCTTGGTCCTTTCCACCGGGGAGCTGTTTTTT.

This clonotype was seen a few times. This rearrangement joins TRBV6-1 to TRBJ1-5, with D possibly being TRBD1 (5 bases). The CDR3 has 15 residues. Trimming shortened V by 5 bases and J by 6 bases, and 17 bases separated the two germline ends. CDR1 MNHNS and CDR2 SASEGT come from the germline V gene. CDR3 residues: CASSTSSGYGQPQHF. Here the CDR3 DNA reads TGTGCCAGCAGTACGAGCTCAGGGTACGGTCAGCCCCAGCATTTT.

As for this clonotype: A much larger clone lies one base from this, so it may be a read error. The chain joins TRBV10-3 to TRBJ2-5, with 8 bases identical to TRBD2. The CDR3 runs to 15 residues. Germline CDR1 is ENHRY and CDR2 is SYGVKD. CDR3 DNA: TGTGCCATCAGTGGGGAGCCGGGAGGGGGAGAGACCCGGTACTTC. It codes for CAISGEPGGGETRYF.

The chain's CDR3 is CASSRSSNEQYV. The CDR3 DNA is TGTGCCAGCAGTCGAAGCTCCAACGAGCAGTACGTC. The rearrangement links TRBV28 to TRBJ2-7; no clear D. The CDR3 has 12 residues. Germline assignment: CDR1 MDHEN and CDR2 SYDVKM.

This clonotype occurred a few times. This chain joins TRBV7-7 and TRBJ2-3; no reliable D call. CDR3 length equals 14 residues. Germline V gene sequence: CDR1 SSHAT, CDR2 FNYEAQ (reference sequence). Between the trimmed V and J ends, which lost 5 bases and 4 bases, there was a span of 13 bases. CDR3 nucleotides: TGTGCCAGCAGCCCCGGAGAGCAAGCAGATACGCAGTATTTT. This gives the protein CASSPGEQADTQYF.

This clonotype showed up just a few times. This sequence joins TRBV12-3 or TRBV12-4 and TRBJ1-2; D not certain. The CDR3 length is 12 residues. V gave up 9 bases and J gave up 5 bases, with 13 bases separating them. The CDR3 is CASASVLYGYTF. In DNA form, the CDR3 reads TGTGCCAGTGCCTCGGTGTTGTATGGCTACACCTTC.

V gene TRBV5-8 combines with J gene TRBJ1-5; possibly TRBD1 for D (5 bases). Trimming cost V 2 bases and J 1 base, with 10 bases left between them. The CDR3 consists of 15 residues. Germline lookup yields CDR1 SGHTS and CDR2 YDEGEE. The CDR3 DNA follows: TGTGCCAGCAGCTTAGGTGGGGGGAGCAATCAGCCCCAGCATTTT. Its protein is CASSLGGGSNQPQHF.

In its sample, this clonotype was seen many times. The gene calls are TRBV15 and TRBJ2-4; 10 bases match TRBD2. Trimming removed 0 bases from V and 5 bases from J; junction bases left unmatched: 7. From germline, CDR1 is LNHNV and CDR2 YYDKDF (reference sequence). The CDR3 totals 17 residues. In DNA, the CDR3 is TGTGCCACCAGCAGAGATTACCTAGCGGGGGCGGAAAACATTCAGTACTTC. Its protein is CATSRDYLAGAENIQYF.

For the CDR3, the DNA is TGTGCCAGCGCCCTCGCTGGGCAGAATGGCTACACCTTC. Translation: CASALAGQNGYTF. The chain uses TRBV27 and TRBJ1-2, with D hard to call. Trimming cost V 8 bases and J 6 bases, with 16 bases left between them. The CDR3 totals 13 residues. From germline, CDR1 is MNHEY and CDR2 SMNVEV (reference sequence).

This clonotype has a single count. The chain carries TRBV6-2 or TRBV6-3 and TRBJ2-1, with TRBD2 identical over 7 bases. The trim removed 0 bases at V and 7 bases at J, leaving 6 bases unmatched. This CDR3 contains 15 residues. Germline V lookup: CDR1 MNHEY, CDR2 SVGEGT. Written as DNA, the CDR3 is TGTGCCAGCAGTTACTCGCCGGGAGGCTTGAATGAGCAGTTCTTC. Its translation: CASSYSPGGLNEQFF.

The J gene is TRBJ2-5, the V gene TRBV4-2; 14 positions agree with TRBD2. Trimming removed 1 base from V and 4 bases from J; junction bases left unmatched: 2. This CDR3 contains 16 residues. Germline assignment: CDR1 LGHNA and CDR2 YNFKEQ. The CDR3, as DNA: TGTGCCAGCAGCCAAGTTGGGACTAGCGGGAGAGAGACCCAGTACTTC. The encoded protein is CASSQVGTSGRETQYF.